This is a list of T cell receptor beta chains from one sample in a study of blood T cell repertoires in COVID-19. The protocol was immunoSEQ multiplex PCR, while the TCRdb copy is restricted to in-frame clones and leaves out a portion. This table has some 150,000 clones, 70% to 90% appearing once. The sample comprised peripheral blood. The receptors shown here come from an older woman with COVID-19, enrolled during active disease. The CDR3 runs from the conserved cysteine through the conserved F or W. D genes are given only for firm matches. The listing skips clone size in some rows; elsewhere it reads once, few, many or a size class.

>TRBV9|TRBJ2-7|TRBD1|.
CASSAPGGMYEQYF
TGTGCCAGCAGCGCTCCAGGGGGCATGTACGAGCAGTACTTC
>TRBV9|TRBJ1-2|.|.
CASSAGRRTWLANNYGYTF
TGTGCCAGCAGCGCAGGTAGGAGGACCTGGCTTGCCAATAACTATGGCTACACCTTC
>TRBV10-3|TRBJ1-1|.|once
CAILWTDVITEAFF
TGTGCCATATTGTGGACAGACGTGATCACTGAAGCTTTCTTT
>TRBV5-5|TRBJ1-2|TRBD1|.
CASSQWTGDGYTF
TGTGCCAGCAGCCAATGGACAGGGGATGGCTACACCTTC
>TRBV7-2|TRBJ2-5|TRBD2|.
CASSPRRGKERETQYF
TGTGCCAGCAGCCCGAGGCGGGGGAAGGAGCGAGAGACCCAGTACTTC
>TRBV6-5|TRBJ2-7|TRBD1|.
CASSERTGKDYEQYF
TGTGCCAGCAGCGAGAGGACAGGGAAGGACTACGAGCAGTACTTC
>TRBV7-6|TRBJ2-7|.|.
CASSAVSYEQYF
TGTGCCAGCAGCGCGGTCTCCTACGAGCAGTACTTC
>TRBV5-5|TRBJ1-2|.|.
CASNLVPGRTNYGYTF
TGTGCCAGCAATTTAGTGCCCGGGAGAACTAACTATGGCTACACCTTC
>TRBV7-6|TRBJ2-5|.|.
CASSSTYRGGETQYF
TGTGCCAGCAGCTCGACGTACAGGGGAGGAGAGACCCAGTACTTC
>TRBV3-1/TRBV3-2|TRBJ1-2|.|.
CASSQVGGQRGYTF
TGTGCCAGCAGCCAAGTGGGAGGGCAGCGTGGCTACACCTTC
>TRBV7-2|TRBJ2-3|.|.
CASSFGQGWDTQYF
TGTGCCAGCAGCTTCGGGCAGGGGTGGGATACGCAGTATTTT
>TRBV7-9|TRBJ1-1|.|.
CASSLGGENTEAFF
TGTGCCAGCAGCTTAGGGGGAGAGAACACTGAAGCTTTCTTT
>TRBV18|TRBJ2-3|.|.
CASVGSGTDTQYF
TGTGCCAGCGTCGGCAGCGGCACAGATACGCAGTATTTT
>TRBV3-1/TRBV3-2|TRBJ2-4|.|.
CASSQVSSIQYF
TGTGCCAGCAGCCAAGTGTCGAGCATTCAGTACTTC
>TRBV18|TRBJ1-4|TRBD1|once
CASSPRPGGSTNEKLFF
TGTGCCAGCTCACCACGACCAGGGGGCTCGACTAATGAAAAACTGTTTTTT
>TRBV11-3|TRBJ2-2|.|.
CASSSEITRTGELFF
TGTGCCAGCAGCTCTGAAATTACGAGGACCGGGGAGCTGTTTTTT
>TRBV7-2|TRBJ1-3|TRBD1|few
CASSSRAGTGALSGNTIYF
TGTGCCAGCAGCTCTAGGGCGGGGACAGGGGCCCTCTCTGGAAACACCATATATTTT
>TRBV4-3|TRBJ2-2|.|once
CASNPAEGGTGELFF
TGCGCCAGCAATCCGGCCGAGGGTGGCACCGGGGAGCTGTTTTTT
>TRBV6-5|TRBJ2-7|TRBD1|few
CASSTPGQGEQYF
TGTGCCAGCAGTACCCCGGGACAGGGCGAGCAGTACTTC
>TRBV19|TRBJ2-7|TRBD2|.
CASSVKLAGLSYEQYF
TGTGCCAGTAGTGTTAAACTAGCGGGTCTGTCCTACGAGCAGTACTTC
>TRBV6-5|TRBJ2-7|.|.
CASSSGEEQYF
TGTGCCAGCAGTTCGGGGGAAGAGCAGTACTTC
>TRBV27|TRBJ1-5|.|.
CASSLSSGNQPQHF
TGTGCCAGCAGTTTGAGCAGCGGCAATCAGCCCCAGCATTTT
>TRBV6-2/TRBV6-3|TRBJ1-2|.|few
CASSYSRQSRNYGYTF
TGTGCCAGCAGTTACTCGAGACAGAGCCGAAACTATGGCTACACCTTC
>TRBV7-9|TRBJ1-6|TRBD1|.
CASRTGADSPLHF
TGTGCCAGCAGGACAGGGGCGGATTCACCCCTCCACTTT
>TRBV29-1|TRBJ1-2|TRBD1|.
CSVNPQQGNYGYTF
TGCAGCGTTAACCCCCAACAGGGGAACTATGGCTACACCTTC
>TRBV15|TRBJ2-7|.|.
CATSRSGSRYEQYF
TGTGCCACCAGCAGATCCGGGTCCCGCTACGAGCAGTACTTC
>TRBV5-4|TRBJ1-5|.|.
CASSYRGNQPQHF
TGTGCCAGCAGTTACAGAGGGAATCAGCCCCAGCATTTT
>TRBV18|TRBJ2-7|.|.
CASSSSGSTYEQYF
TGTGCCAGCTCCTCAAGCGGCAGTACCTACGAGCAGTACTTC
>TRBV3-1/TRBV3-2|TRBJ2-7|.|.
CASSQDLGSSYEQYF
TGTGCCAGCAGCCAAGATCTAGGATCCTCCTACGAGCAGTACTTC
>TRBV7-6|TRBJ2-1|TRBD2|.
CASSSASGAEYNEQFF
TGTGCCAGCAGCTCGGCTAGCGGGGCGGAGTACAATGAGCAGTTCTTC
>TRBV9|TRBJ2-3|TRBD1|.
CASSVEGTGASWGADTQYF
TGTGCCAGCAGCGTAGAAGGGACAGGGGCCTCATGGGGAGCAGATACGCAGTATTTT
>TRBV27|TRBJ1-1|.|.
CASSLATGTNTEAFF
TGTGCCAGCAGTTTAGCGACAGGTACAAACACTGAAGCTTTCTTT
>TRBV6-4|TRBJ1-2|.|.
CASSEEGEGPYGYTF
TGTGCCAGCAGTGAGGAGGGAGAGGGACCCTATGGCTACACCTTC
>TRBV9|TRBJ2-1|TRBD1|.
CASSLRTGFDNEQFF
TGTGCCAGCAGCCTCAGGACAGGGTTCGACAATGAGCAGTTCTTC
>TRBV7-9|TRBJ1-2|TRBD1|.
CASSRQGTTLYGYTF
TGTGCCAGCAGCCGACAGGGAACTACGTTGTATGGCTACACCTTC
>TRBV28|TRBJ1-1|.|.
CASRGERRVTEAFF
TGTGCCAGCAGAGGAGAGAGACGAGTCACTGAAGCTTTCTTT
>TRBV11-1|TRBJ2-4|.|.
CASSLATGENTIQYF
TGTGCCAGCAGCTTAGCCACCGGAGAGAATACGATTCAGTACTTC
>TRBV6-6|TRBJ2-3|TRBD2|.
CASSPIGSGGYTDTQYF
TGTGCCAGCAGTCCCATTGGTAGCGGGGGATACACAGATACGCAGTATTTT
>TRBV7-2|TRBJ2-5|TRBD1|.
CASSLGLGQGGETQYF
TGTGCCAGCAGCTTAGGATTGGGACAGGGCGGGGAGACCCAGTACTTC
>TRBV6-4|TRBJ2-7|TRBD1|.
CASGDERWDRGLYEQYF
TGTGCCAGCGGGGACGAGAGGTGGGACAGGGGGCTCTACGAGCAGTACTTC
>TRBV6-5|TRBJ1-3|.|.
CASSPTLGPGNTIYF
TGTGCCAGCAGTCCTACACTAGGCCCAGGAAACACCATATATTTT
>TRBV6-5|TRBJ2-1|.|.
CASSYLTGNNEQFF
TGTGCCAGCAGTTACTTAACCGGGAACAATGAGCAGTTCTTC